These 19 T cell receptor beta chains originate from one sample sequenced in a study of cytomegalovirus exposure and HLA in healthy donors. This table comes from immunoSEQ multiplex PCR, and its TCRdb copy is limited to in-frame clones, with some not included. Among about 73,000 clones listed, about 90% were seen once. Sequencing input: PBMCs. All receptors derive from a young woman in good health and CMV-seropositive.

The chain carries TRBV6-4 and TRBJ2-2, with D perhaps TRBD1 (6 bases). This CDR3 is 15 amino acids long. CDR1 is MRHNA and CDR2 is SNTAGT in the germline V gene. V was shortened by 3 bases and J by 1 base, with 9 bases between the two germline ends. CDR3 sequence (DNA): TGTGCCAGCAGTGAAGAGGGACAGAACACCGGGGAGCTGTTTTTT. This translates into CASSEEGQNTGELFF.

This chain uses TRBV2 with TRBJ1-2, with TRBD1 identical over 9 bases. V lost 5 bases, J lost 7 bases, and 8 bases stayed unmatched. This CDR3 region has 14 residues. In germline, CDR1 is SNHLY, CDR2 FYNNEI. The CDR3 reads CASSQKTGGGGYTF. In nucleotides, the CDR3 is TGTGCCAGCAGTCAAAAGACAGGGGGTGGTGGCTACACCTTC.

The V gene is TRBV4-2, the J gene TRBJ2-2; tentative D call: TRBD1 (5 bases). Trimming cost V 0 bases and J 5 bases, with 19 bases left between them. Germline assignment: CDR1 LGHNA and CDR2 YNFKEQ. The CDR3 extends over 18 amino acids. CDR3 nucleotide sequence: TGTGCCAGCAGCCAAGATCCGGTGGGGCAGGGTTCGACCGGGGAGCTGTTTTTT. This translates into CASSQDPVGQGSTGELFF.

The V and J genes are TRBV15 and TRBJ2-3; D is perhaps TRBD2 (5 bases). Looked up from germline, CDR1 is LNHNV and CDR2 is YYDKDF (reference sequence). The CDR3 is 14 amino acids. The germline V and J ends were trimmed by 0 bases and 2 bases, with 6 bases remaining between them. The chain's CDR3 is CATSRELDTDTQYF. The DNA of the CDR3 is TGTGCCACCAGCAGAGAACTAGACACAGATACGCAGTATTTT. Full variable domain (remainder filled in from reference TRBV15 and TRBJ2-3): DAMVIQNPRYQVTQFGKPVTLSCSQTLNHNVMYWYQQKSSQAPKLLFHYYDKDFNNEADTPDNFQSRRPNTSFCFLDIRSPGLGDTAMYLCATSRELDTDTQYFGPGTRLTVL.

The chain links TRBV19 to TRBJ2-2; 8 bases are a match to TRBD1. CDR3 length: 15 residues. Germline loops: CDR1 LNHDA, CDR2 SQIVND (reference sequence). The V and J ends lost 7 bases and 4 bases, in that order; junction bases with no gene match: 8. CDR3 bases: TGTGCCAGTACCCCTGGGGACAGGACCACCGGGGAGCTGTTTTTT. This translates into CASTPGDRTTGELFF.

The rearrangement uses TRBV4-1 and TRBJ2-1, with D perhaps TRBD2 (6 bases). Germline V CDR1 and CDR2: MGHRA, YSYEKL. The CDR3 is 16 residues long. Between the trimmed V and J ends, which lost 0 bases and 10 bases, there was a span of 19 bases. This CDR3 is CASSQDSGGTFREQFF. The CDR3 coding sequence is TGCGCCAGCAGCCAAGACTCGGGCGGGACGTTCAGGGAGCAGTTCTTC.

The chain combines TRBV7-2 with TRBJ1-1, with D perhaps TRBD1 (6 bases). Germline CDR1 and CDR2: SGHTA and FQGNSA. This CDR3 is 12 amino acids long. CDR3 nucleotides: TGTGCGTCCGGGGACATGAACACTGAAGCTTTCTTT. Encoded protein: CASGDMNTEAFF.

The chain is built from TRBV4-2 and TRBJ1-2, with D possibly being TRBD1 (5 bases). CDR1 is LGHNA and CDR2 is YNFKEQ in the germline V gene. This CDR3 has 14 residues. V dropped 1 base and J dropped 4 bases, with 10 bases sitting between them. CDR3 in amino acids: CASSQADSPYGYTF. The CDR3 DNA reads TGTGCCAGCAGCCAAGCTGACAGCCCCTATGGCTACACCTTC.

The chain uses TRBV18 and TRBJ1-2; tentative D call: TRBD1 (6 bases). Germline V gene lookup returns CDR1 KGHSH and CDR2 LQKENI. Trimming cost V 6 bases and J 4 bases, with 15 bases left between them. The CDR3 is 14 amino acids. The CDR3 sequence: CASSQDRSTYGYTF. The CDR3 DNA is TGTGCCAGCTCGCAGGACAGATCAACCTATGGCTACACCTTC.

This clone was picked up one time. This sequence joins TRBV7-9 and TRBJ2-1; TRBD2 matches 9 bases. The CDR3 length is 15 residues. The J segment lost 6 bases and the V segment lost 4 bases, leaving 7 bases of the junction unmatched. CDR1 and CDR2 (germline): SEHNR, FQNEAQ (reference sequence). This chain's CDR3 is CASSSGLAGVNEQFF. In DNA, the CDR3 is TGTGCCAGCAGCTCGGGACTAGCAGGGGTCAATGAGCAGTTCTTC.

The chain combines TRBV4-1 with TRBJ1-1; D call uncertain. Germline-derived CDR1 and CDR2 are MGHRA and YSYEKL. The CDR3 extends over 14 amino acids. V lost 0 bases, J lost 4 bases, and 9 bases lay in between. CDR3 residues: CASSQERVGTEAFF. CDR3 coding DNA: TGCGCCAGCAGCCAAGAGAGGGTTGGCACTGAAGCTTTCTTT.

The genes are TRBV7-9 and TRBJ1-2; 8 bases line up with TRBD1. The CDR3 length is 14 residues. Trimming took 5 bases from V and 3 from J; bases not matched to a gene: 5. Germline loops: CDR1 SEHNR, CDR2 FQNEAQ (reference sequence). CDR3 sequence: CASSKTGVDYGYTF. The CDR3 nucleotides read TGTGCCAGCAGCAAGACAGGGGTGGACTATGGCTACACCTTC.

J is TRBJ2-2 and V is TRBV2; D possibly corresponds to TRBD1 (5 bases). The germline V gene encodes CDR1 SNHLY and CDR2 FYNNEI. CDR3 size: 16 residues. Trimming left V 6 bases short and J 2 bases short, with 16 bases between. The CDR3: CASRAHRNANTGELFF. The CDR3 DNA reads as TGTGCCAGCAGGGCCCACAGGAATGCTAACACCGGGGAGCTGTTTTTT. Supplemented by reference TRBV2 and TRBJ2-2, the full variable domain reads EPEVTQTPSHQVTQMGQEVILRCVPISNHLYFYWYRQILGQKVEFLVSFYNNEISEKSEIFDDQFSVERPDGSNFTLKIRSTKLEDSAMYFCASRAHRNANTGELFFGEGSRLTVL.

V and J are TRBV7-2 and TRBJ2-1; tentative D call: TRBD1 (6 bases). Germline CDR1 is SGHTA and CDR2 is FQGNSA. The CDR3 covers 17 residues. Trimming removed 1 base at V and 1 base at J, with 14 bases between. The CDR3 DNA reads as TGTGCCAGCAGCTTAGTCCCAGGGGAGAGGTCCTACAATGAGCAGTTCTTC. This sequence encodes CASSLVPGERSYNEQFF.

The V call is TRBV19, the J call TRBJ1-2; tentative D call: TRBD1 (5 bases). The CDR3 spans 15 residues. V was cut by 5 bases and J by 0 bases, with 13 bases left in between. Germline values: CDR1 LNHDA, CDR2 SQIVND (reference sequence). CDR3 DNA: TGTGCCAGTAGTTCCTCGGGGGGGACTAACTATGGCTACACCTTC. Its protein is CASSSSGGTNYGYTF.

This chain uses TRBV10-2 with TRBJ2-7; 9 bases map to TRBD1. The CDR3 covers 16 residues. Germline V CDR1 and CDR2: WSHSY, SAAADI. Trimming at V came to 4 bases and at J to 0 bases, leaving 7 bases not matched to a gene. CDR3 coding DNA: TGCGCCAGCAGTGCCACCGGGACAGGGAACTCCTACGAGCAGTACTTC. Translating it yields CASSATGTGNSYEQYF.

The chain carries TRBV6-1 and TRBJ2-7; 10 bases match TRBD2. Per germline, CDR1 MNHNS and CDR2 SASEGT. The CDR3 length is 15 residues. The V segment lost 8 bases and the J segment 0 bases; nucleotides outside the gene matches: 7. CDR3 DNA: TGTGCCAGCGACCTTAGCGGGAGGCTCTCCTACGAGCAGTACTTC. This codes for CASDLSGRLSYEQYF.

The rearrangement uses TRBV13 and TRBJ2-7; 8 bases agree with TRBD1. With V trimmed by 2 bases and J by 6 bases, 3 bases remained unmatched. This CDR3 is built from 13 residues. The germline V gene has CDR1 PRHDT and CDR2 FYEKMQ (reference sequence). DNA of the CDR3: TGTGCCAGCAGCTTATCAGGGGGCGGCGAGCAGTACTTC. This gives the protein CASSLSGGGEQYF.

In this sample, this clone turned up once. The chain links TRBV6-1 to TRBJ2-5, with 10 positions matching TRBD1. CDR1 is MNHNS, CDR2 SASEGT, per germline. Trimming at V came to 3 bases and at J to 3 bases, leaving 7 bases not matched to a gene. The CDR3 covers 16 residues. The CDR3: CASSDWTGTGEETQYF. CDR3 nucleotides: TGTGCCAGCAGTGATTGGACAGGGACAGGGGAAGAGACCCAGTACTTC.